This T cell receptor (beta chain) is drawn from a study of beta chain features in type 1 diabetes. Study overall: Over all samples combined, about 99,000,000 sorted cells were examined. Points from the study as a whole: It was among patients, rather than healthy donors, that naive, central memory and Treg TCRB repertoires appeared more similar. Reduced insertions and increased deletions marked VDJ junctions in type 1 diabetes patients.

Per germline, CDR1 MGHDK and CDR2 SYGVNS. Trimming removed 3 bases from V and 3 bases from J; junction bases left unmatched: 9. This CDR3 has 17 residues. About this clone itself: Its antigen is currently unknown.

What was sequenced were expressed TCRB transcripts, since all of the isolated RNA had been reverse transcribed. The data were produced by immunoSEQ multiplex PCR, yet TCRdb's version contains in-frame clones alone and is incomplete. The repertoire consists of 350,000 to 450,000 clones, with approximately 15% occurring once and the leading ten covering 0.035% to 0.04%. The chain links TRBV25-1 to TRBJ2-5, with 11 bases matching TRBD2. Sequenced material: naive CD4+ T cells from blood. The source of this sequence is a man under 40 in good health. CDR3 DNA: TGTGCCAGCAGTGACATAGCGGGAGGGCCGGGGAAAGAGACCCAGTACTTC. Its protein product is CASSDIAGGPGKETQYF.